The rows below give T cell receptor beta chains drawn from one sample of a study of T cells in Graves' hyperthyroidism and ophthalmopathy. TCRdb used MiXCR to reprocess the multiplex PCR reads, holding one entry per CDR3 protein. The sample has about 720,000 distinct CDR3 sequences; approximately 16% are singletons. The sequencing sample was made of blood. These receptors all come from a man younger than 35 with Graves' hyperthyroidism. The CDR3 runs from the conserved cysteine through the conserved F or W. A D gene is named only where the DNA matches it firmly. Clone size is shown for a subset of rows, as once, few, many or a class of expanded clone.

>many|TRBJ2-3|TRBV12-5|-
TGTGCTAGTGGTCGAGATACAGGGAGGGGGGCAGATACGCAGTATTTT
CASGRDTGRGADTQYF
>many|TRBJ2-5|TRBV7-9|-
TGTGCCAGCAGCTCGGGGTCCACAGGGAAAGAGACCCAGTACTTC
CASSSGSTGKETQYF
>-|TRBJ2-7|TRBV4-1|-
TGCGCCAGCAGCCGCACCCAGGGACTCGAGCAGTACTTC
CASSRTQGLEQYF
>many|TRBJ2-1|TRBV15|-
TGTGCCACCAGCAGAGCTCCAGGGACCTACAATGAGCAGTTCTTC
CATSRAPGTYNEQFF
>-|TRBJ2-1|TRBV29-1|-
TGCAGCGTAGCAGGGGCGGACACCTCCTACAATGAGCAGTTCTTC
CSVAGADTSYNEQFF
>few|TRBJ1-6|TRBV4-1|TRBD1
TGCGCCAGCAGCCTAGTGAACAGGGGGCTTTCACCCCTCCACTTT
CASSLVNRGLSPLHF
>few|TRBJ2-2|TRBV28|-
TGTGCCAGCACCTCGGGACGGACGAACACCGGGGAGCTGTTTTTT
CASTSGRTNTGELFF
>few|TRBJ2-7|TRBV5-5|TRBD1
TGTGCCAGCTCCGGGACAGCAGGAACGATAATCCACGAGCAGTACTTC
CASSGTAGTIIHEQYF
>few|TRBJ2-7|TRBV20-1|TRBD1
TGCAGTGCGCCGCAGGGGGCGGCCTACGAGCAGTACTTC
CSAPQGAAYEQYF
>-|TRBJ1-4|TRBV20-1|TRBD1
TGCAGTGCTACGCAGACAGGGGGATTATCAACTAATGAAAAACTGTTTTTT
CSATQTGGLSTNEKLFF
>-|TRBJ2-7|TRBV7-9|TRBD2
TGTGCCAGCAGCCTCAGGGGGACTAGCGGGAGTCTCGAGCAGTACTTC
CASSLRGTSGSLEQYF
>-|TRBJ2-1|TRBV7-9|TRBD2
TGTGCCAGCAAAGCGGGAGCGAAAAATGAGCAGTTCTTC
CASKAGAKNEQFF
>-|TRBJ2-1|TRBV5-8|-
TGTGCCAGCATCCGGGTGGCCCACAGCTCCTACAATGAGCAGTTCTTC
CASIRVAHSSYNEQFF
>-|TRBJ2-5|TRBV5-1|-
TGCGCCAGCAGCATAGGACCCCAAAAAGAGACCCAGTACTTC
CASSIGPQKETQYF
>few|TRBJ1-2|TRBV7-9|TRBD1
TGTGCCAGCAGCGTGTCCGGGACAGGGAACTATGGCTACACCTTC
CASSVSGTGNYGYTF
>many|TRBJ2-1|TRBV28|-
TGTGCCAGCAGCTCAGAGGAGCAGTTCTTC
CASSSEEQFF
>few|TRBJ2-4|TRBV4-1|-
TGCGCCAGCAGCCAAGAAGGGAGTCAGGGAAGGTACATTCAGTACTTC
CASSQEGSQGRYIQYF
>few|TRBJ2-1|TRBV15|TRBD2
TGTGCCACCAGCAGGCCCCTCAGCGGGAGCTTTCCCAATGAGCAGTTCTTC
CATSRPLSGSFPNEQFF
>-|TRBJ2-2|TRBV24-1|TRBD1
TGTGCCACCAGTGATTTGGCGACAGGGGGAATCGGGGAGCTGTTTTTT
CATSDLATGGIGELFF
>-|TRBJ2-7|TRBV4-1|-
TGCGCCAGCAGCCAATCTCGGCAGGCAAACGAGCAGTACTTC
CASSQSRQANEQYF
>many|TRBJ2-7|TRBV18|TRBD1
TGTGCCAGCTCACCGGTGACAGGGTCGTACGAGCAGTACTTC
CASSPVTGSYEQYF
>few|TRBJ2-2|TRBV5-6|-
TGTGCCAGCAGCTTGCCAGGGACGTCGACGAACACCGGGGAGCTGTTTTTT
CASSLPGTSTNTGELFF
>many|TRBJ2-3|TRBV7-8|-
TGTGCCAGCAGCCTAGGGACCCCTAATACGCAGTATTTT
CASSLGTPNTQYF